These 23 T cell receptor beta chains came from one sample sequenced in a study of blood T cell repertoires in COVID-19. Profiled with immunoSEQ multiplex PCR; TCRdb holds only in-frame clones, not every one. The repertoire includes about 270,000 clones, under 90% of them detected once, and under 2.5% sits in the top ten. Sequencing used PBMCs or T cells enriched from blood (not recorded which). The receptor source for this set is a woman aged 60-75 years who had recovered from COVID-19.

This chain connects TRBV7-3 to TRBJ2-1, with 10 bases identical to TRBD2. The germline CDR1 and CDR2 sequences are SGHTA and FQGTGA. There are 15 residues in the CDR3. With 3 bases clipped from V and 8 bases from J, the junction kept 7 bases outside the gene matches. The CDR3 region is CASSLMGLALDEQFF. The CDR3 region has the DNA TGTGCCAGCAGCTTGATGGGACTAGCGTTGGATGAGCAGTTCTTC.

The chain employs TRBV11-2 and TRBJ1-2; the D is unclear. This CDR3 is 11 amino acids long. Germline CDR1 SGHAT, CDR2 FQNNGV. V was cut by 5 bases and J by 4 bases, with 5 bases left in between. CDR3 bases: TGTGCCAGCAGCCCCGGCTATGGCTACACCTTC. It is translated as CASSPGYGYTF.

This chain uses TRBV7-3 with TRBJ2-5; TRBD2 matches 15 bases. J was trimmed by 5 bases and V by 0 bases; bases with no gene match: 1. Germline V CDR1 and CDR2: SGHTA, FQGTGA. This CDR3 contains 16 residues. CDR3 nucleotide sequence: TGTGCCAGCAGCTTAACCGGGACTAGCGGGGGGGAGACCCAGTACTTC. Amino acids: CASSLTGTSGGETQYF.

CDR3 in amino acids: CASSLLLDPDTQYF. The CDR3 DNA reads as TGTGCCAGCAGCCTGCTACTAGATCCAGATACGCAGTATTTT. V gene TRBV9 combines with J gene TRBJ2-3; D is perhaps TRBD2 (5 bases). Trimming shortened V by 4 bases and J by 4 bases, and 13 bases separated the two germline ends. The length of the CDR3 is 14 residues. Germline loops: CDR1 SGDLS, CDR2 YYNGEE.

The chain links TRBV10-3 to TRBJ2-1, with D possibly TRBD1 on 7 matching bases. The CDR3 loop spans 15 amino acids. Trimming left V 3 bases short and J 1 base short, with 10 bases between. From germline, CDR1 is ENHRY and CDR2 SYGVKD. The CDR3 is CAISDAGGSYNEQFF. In DNA form, the CDR3 reads TGTGCCATCAGTGACGCAGGGGGGTCCTACAATGAGCAGTTCTTC.

Written as DNA, the CDR3 is TGTGCCAGCAGCCTACAGGGGGGGAACACTGAAGCTTTCTTT. The encoded protein is CASSLQGGNTEAFF. The rearrangement links TRBV3-1 (or the pseudogene TRBV3-2) to TRBJ1-1; 8 bases map to TRBD1. V shed 4 bases, J shed 1 base, and the junction held 2 bases outside the gene matches. CDR1 is LGHDT, CDR2 YNNKEL, per germline (reference sequence). This CDR3 spans 14 amino acids.

A note on this clone: A junction boundary mismatches the germline segment, possibly from a read error. The chain carries TRBV7-7 and TRBJ2-5; 7 positions agree with TRBD2. The germline V gene encodes CDR1 SSHAT and CDR2 FNYEAQ (reference sequence). This CDR3 is 15 amino acids long. The CDR3 DNA follows: TGTGCTAGCAGCTTAGTAGGCGGGAGTGGAGAGACCCAGTACTTC. Amino acids: CASSLVGGSGETQYF.

The chain links TRBV7-3 to TRBJ1-2; D gene ambiguous. Trimming pared 2 bases from V and 8 bases from J, leaving 12 bases between. The germline V gene encodes CDR1 SGHTA and CDR2 FQGTGA. The CDR3 length is 13 residues. Here the CDR3 DNA reads TGTGCCAGCAGCTTATATCGGGAGTTCGGCTACACCTTC. Its translation is CASSLYREFGYTF.

The chain couples TRBV27 to TRBJ1-5; tentative D call: TRBD1 (5 bases). This CDR3 has 12 residues. The V end was cut by 6 bases, the J end by 9 bases, with 12 bases between. The germline V gene has CDR1 MNHEY and CDR2 SMNVEV (reference sequence). CDR3 sequence: CASRTAAGPQHF. Here the CDR3 DNA reads TGTGCCAGCAGGACAGCCGCTGGGCCCCAGCATTTT.

The chain employs TRBV3-1 (or the pseudogene TRBV3-2) and TRBJ2-5, with unresolved D. The germline V gene has CDR1 LGHDT and CDR2 YNNKEL (reference sequence). Trimming shortened V by 2 bases and J by 5 bases, and 15 bases separated the two germline ends. The CDR3 extends over 15 amino acids. This CDR3 is CASSQMSRSGETQYF. As DNA, the CDR3 is TGTGCCAGCAGCCAAATGTCTAGGTCTGGGGAGACCCAGTACTTC.

CDR3 DNA: TGTGCCAGCGGTGTTGGCGGGCTCCCCTACAATGAGCAGTTCTTC. This gives the protein CASGVGGLPYNEQFF. This sequence joins TRBV9 and TRBJ2-1; D might be TRBD2 (5 bases). The CDR3 is 15 residues long. Trimming cost V 7 bases and J 2 bases, with 16 bases left between them. The germline V gene has CDR1 SGDLS and CDR2 YYNGEE.

The chain employs TRBV5-1 and TRBJ2-3, with TRBD1 matching 8 bases. CDR3 length: 14 amino acids. Germline values: CDR1 SGHRS, CDR2 YFSETQ. V was clipped by 4 bases and J by 5 bases; unmatched bases: 6. This chain's CDR3 is CASSPGQGRDTQYF. CDR3 nucleotides: TGCGCCAGCAGCCCTGGACAGGGTAGAGATACGCAGTATTTT.

This chain joins TRBV9 and TRBJ1-2, with no clear D. Trimming removed 0 bases at V and 4 bases at J, with 16 bases between. CDR1 and CDR2 from the germline V gene are SGDLS and YYNGEE. The CDR3 sequence is 16 residues long. The CDR3 DNA sequence: TGTGCCAGCAGCGTAGGTGTGGGCAGGTCGGTCTATGGCTACACCTTC. Residues: CASSVGVGRSVYGYTF.

The J gene is TRBJ2-1, the V gene TRBV7-9; no firm D call. This CDR3 region has 10 residues. V lost 6 bases and J 10 bases, leaving 7 bases between the germline ends. Germline CDR1 reads SEHNR; CDR2 reads FQNEAQ (reference sequence). CDR3 DNA sequence: TGTGCCAGCAGTCGCGAGGAGCAGTTCTTC. Translation gives CASSREEQFF.

This clone was picked up a small number of times. This rearrangement joins TRBV6-5 to TRBJ1-5, with D possibly TRBD1 on 6 matching bases. Germline-derived CDR1 and CDR2 are MNHEY and SVGAGI. V was clipped by 6 bases and J by 8 bases, with 11 bases between them. The CDR3 consists of 12 residues. The CDR3 sequence is CASRTQGKPQHF. DNA of the CDR3: TGTGCCAGCAGGACCCAGGGGAAGCCCCAGCATTTT.

This chain joins TRBV4-1 and TRBJ2-1; D perhaps matches TRBD2 (6 bases). The CDR3 is made up of 15 amino acids. V shed 2 bases and J shed 5 bases, with 13 bases lying between them. CDR1 and CDR2 from the germline V gene are MGHRA and YSYEKL. This CDR3 reads CASSQLWGVHNEQFF. The CDR3 region has the DNA TGCGCCAGCAGCCAACTTTGGGGGGTCCACAATGAGCAGTTCTTC.

The chain joins TRBV5-1 to TRBJ1-4; the D gene is possibly TRBD1 (6 bases). V was clipped by 5 bases and J by 1 base, with 15 bases between them. Germline V gene data show CDR1 as SGHRS and CDR2 as YFSETQ. This CDR3 is 16 amino acids long. For the CDR3, the DNA is TGCGCCAGCAGGTCCCGGCCGGGACAAACTAATGAAAAACTGTTTTTT. Translation gives CASRSRPGQTNEKLFF.

The rearrangement joins TRBV30 to TRBJ1-1, with D possibly matching TRBD1 (6 bases). Germline CDR1 and CDR2: GTSNPN and SVGIG (reference sequence). The CDR3 extends over 13 amino acids. V lost 2 bases and J 5 bases, leaving 12 bases between the germline ends. Here the CDR3 reads CAWSRQVGTEAFF. In nucleotides, the CDR3 is TGTGCCTGGAGTCGACAGGTCGGGACTGAAGCTTTCTTT.

This clone was picked up one time. The gene calls are TRBV5-6 and TRBJ1-3; no definite D call. CDR3 size: 15 residues. Trimming left V 4 bases short and J 1 base short, with 12 bases between. Germline values: CDR1 SGHDT, CDR2 YYEEEE. In nucleotides, the CDR3 is TGTGCCAGCAGCCAGACACTGGCATCTGGAAACACCATATATTTT. This codes for CASSQTLASGNTIYF.

This chain uses TRBV28 with TRBJ1-5; 9 positions agree with TRBD1. The CDR3 length is 17 residues. J was trimmed by 7 bases and V by 10 bases; bases with no gene match: 20. CDR1 and CDR2 from the germline V gene are MDHEN and SYDVKM. CDR3 protein: CATRVGTGPLGGQPQHF. CDR3 nucleotides: TGTGCCACCAGGGTGGGGACAGGGCCTTTGGGGGGACAGCCCCAGCATTTT.

The rearrangement uses TRBV3-1 (or the pseudogene TRBV3-2) and TRBJ2-2, with TRBD2 matching over 11 bases. This CDR3 is built from 17 residues. Germline loops: CDR1 LGHDT, CDR2 YNNKEL (reference sequence). V lost 1 base and J lost 4; bases outside the gene matches: 5. CDR3 region: CASSQVVAGGVTGELFF. DNA for the CDR3: TGTGCCAGCAGCCAAGTGGTAGCGGGGGGGGTCACCGGGGAGCTGTTTTTT.

This clone has only one observation. The chain carries TRBV12-3 or TRBV12-4 and TRBJ2-7, with 7 positions matching TRBD1. The V gene end was trimmed by 6 bases and the J gene end by 5 bases; junction bases not matched to a gene: 4. The CDR3 covers 12 residues. CDR3 sequence: CASRTTGNEQYF. CDR3 bases: TGTGCCAGCAGAACGACAGGGAACGAGCAGTACTTC.

V is TRBV19 and J is TRBJ1-5; 9 nucleotides align to TRBD1. J was trimmed by 2 bases and V by 8 bases; bases with no gene match: 7. The germline V gene encodes CDR1 LNHDA and CDR2 SQIVND (reference sequence). The CDR3 covers 15 residues. The CDR3 bases are TGTGCCAGTCTCGACCGGACAGGGGGCAATCAGCCCCAGCATTTT. Translated: CASLDRTGGNQPQHF.